A selection of T cell receptor beta chains follows, all from one sample in a study of shared clonotypes between healthy human individuals. Assay: immunoSEQ multiplex PCR; the TCRdb copy retains only in-frame clones and omits some. The table has some 1,100,000 clones, around three quarters seen once. The sample taken for sequencing was memory CD4+ T cells from PBMCs. Receptors originate from a man aged 18 to 29 in good health. Some clones in this sample may be carry-over from other donors' samples. CDR3s include the opening cysteine and the closing phenylalanine or tryptophan. Each record gives: D gene, J gene, CDR3 length, clone size, V gene, CDR3 DNA, CDR3 protein. The D gene is left open where the match is weak. Where a row states a size, it is once, few, many or the class of an expanded clone; other rows omit it.

D gene: TRBD1
J gene: TRBJ2-7
CDR3 length: 13
clone size: few
V gene: TRBV18
CDR3 DNA: TGTGCCAGCTCACCGACAGGGGTCTACGAGCAGTACTTC
CDR3 protein: CASSPTGVYEQYF

D gene: TRBD1
J gene: TRBJ1-1
CDR3 length: 13
clone size: few
V gene: TRBV29-1
CDR3 DNA: TGCAGCGTTGGACAGGGGAGAAACACTGAAGCTTTCTTT
CDR3 protein: CSVGQGRNTEAFF

D gene: NA
J gene: TRBJ2-7
CDR3 length: 13
clone size: NA
V gene: TRBV5-1
CDR3 DNA: TGCGCCAGCAGCTTGTCTGGGATTTTCGAGCAGTACTTC
CDR3 protein: CASSLSGIFEQYF

D gene: NA
J gene: TRBJ2-1
CDR3 length: 11
clone size: few
V gene: TRBV7-9
CDR3 DNA: TGTGCCAGCAGCTTTTTCCAGGAGCAGTTCTTC
CDR3 protein: CASSFFQEQFF

D gene: NA
J gene: TRBJ2-3
CDR3 length: 12
clone size: once
V gene: TRBV28
CDR3 DNA: TGTGCCAGCAGTTTGATTTTGGATACGCAGTATTTT
CDR3 protein: CASSLILDTQYF

D gene: TRBD1
J gene: TRBJ1-3
CDR3 length: 13
clone size: NA
V gene: TRBV2
CDR3 DNA: TGTGCCAGCAGTGAGGACAGGGGAAACACCATATATTTT
CDR3 protein: CASSEDRGNTIYF

D gene: TRBD2
J gene: TRBJ2-5
CDR3 length: 15
clone size: NA
V gene: TRBV30
CDR3 DNA: TGTGCCTGGAGTGGGGGGGGATGGTACCAAGAGACCCAGTACTTC
CDR3 protein: CAWSGGGWYQETQYF

D gene: TRBD1
J gene: TRBJ1-2
CDR3 length: 13
clone size: NA
V gene: TRBV6-4
CDR3 DNA: TGTGCCAGCAGTAAGACAGGGGGCTATGGCTACACCTTC
CDR3 protein: CASSKTGGYGYTF

D gene: NA
J gene: TRBJ1-2
CDR3 length: 17
clone size: NA
V gene: TRBV10-3
CDR3 DNA: TGTGCCATCAGTGTTCTACACCGGGACAAGCTAGTCTATGGCTACACCTTC
CDR3 protein: CAISVLHRDKLVYGYTF

D gene: NA
J gene: TRBJ2-1
CDR3 length: 14
clone size: NA
V gene: TRBV7-8
CDR3 DNA: TGTGCCAGCAGTTGGGCGGAGTTCCACAATGAGCAGTTCTTC
CDR3 protein: CASSWAEFHNEQFF

D gene: TRBD1
J gene: TRBJ2-2
CDR3 length: 16
clone size: NA
V gene: TRBV28
CDR3 DNA: TGTGCCAGCAGGAAACCGGGACAGGGGTCCACCGGGGAGCTGTTTTTT
CDR3 protein: CASRKPGQGSTGELFF

D gene: TRBD2
J gene: TRBJ2-2
CDR3 length: 13
clone size: once
V gene: TRBV6-6
CDR3 DNA: TGTGCCAGCACCTGGGGGGGAGCCGGGGAGCTGTTTTTT
CDR3 protein: CASTWGGAGELFF

D gene: TRBD2
J gene: TRBJ2-7
CDR3 length: 14
clone size: NA
V gene: TRBV30
CDR3 DNA: TGTGCCTGGACCATGGGGGGGAAGCTCTACGAGCAGTACTTC
CDR3 protein: CAWTMGGKLYEQYF

D gene: NA
J gene: TRBJ1-3
CDR3 length: 14
clone size: NA
V gene: TRBV5-1
CDR3 DNA: TGCGCCAGCAAGGCAGGCTCAGGTGGAAACACCATATATTTT
CDR3 protein: CASKAGSGGNTIYF

D gene: TRBD2
J gene: TRBJ2-7
CDR3 length: 16
clone size: NA
V gene: TRBV4-3
CDR3 DNA: TGCGCCAGCAGCCAAAAATCGGGACTAGCGGCTTACGAGCAGTACTTC
CDR3 protein: CASSQKSGLAAYEQYF

D gene: NA
J gene: TRBJ2-7
CDR3 length: 14
clone size: NA
V gene: TRBV19
CDR3 DNA: TGTGCCAGTAGCCATGGGGCGTACCTGTACGAGCAGTACTTC
CDR3 protein: CASSHGAYLYEQYF

D gene: NA
J gene: TRBJ1-2
CDR3 length: 18
clone size: NA
V gene: TRBV15
CDR3 DNA: TGTGCCACCAGCAGAGTTCCGGGACGTACGTTAGCTAACTATGGCTACACCTTC
CDR3 protein: CATSRVPGRTLANYGYTF

D gene: NA
J gene: TRBJ1-1
CDR3 length: 16
clone size: once
V gene: TRBV7-2
CDR3 DNA: TGTGCCAGCAGCTTGGGCTGGGGGAGAATGAACACTGAAGCTTTCTTT
CDR3 protein: CASSLGWGRMNTEAFF

D gene: NA
J gene: TRBJ2-1
CDR3 length: 14
clone size: NA
V gene: TRBV25-1
CDR3 DNA: TGTGCCAGCAGTCATAGCGGAAATTACAATGAGCAGTTCTTC
CDR3 protein: CASSHSGNYNEQFF

D gene: TRBD1
J gene: TRBJ2-1
CDR3 length: 15
clone size: NA
V gene: TRBV5-1
CDR3 DNA: TGCGCCAGCAGCCCAATCGGACAGGGAGCCAATGAGCAGTTCTTC
CDR3 protein: CASSPIGQGANEQFF

D gene: NA
J gene: TRBJ2-4
CDR3 length: 13
clone size: many
V gene: TRBV6-5
CDR3 DNA: TGTGCCAGCAGTGAGTCGGGCAAAAACATTCAGTACTTC
CDR3 protein: CASSESGKNIQYF

D gene: NA
J gene: TRBJ1-5
CDR3 length: 14
clone size: NA
V gene: TRBV10-3
CDR3 DNA: TGTGCCATCAGCCTCTCAGGGCGGAATCAGCCCCAGCATTTT
CDR3 protein: CAISLSGRNQPQHF

D gene: NA
J gene: TRBJ1-1
CDR3 length: 13
clone size: NA
V gene: TRBV7-8
CDR3 DNA: TGTGCCAGCAGCCCATGGACGAACACTGAAGCTTTCTTT
CDR3 protein: CASSPWTNTEAFF

D gene: NA
J gene: TRBJ1-2
CDR3 length: 13
clone size: once
V gene: TRBV28
CDR3 DNA: TGTGCCAGCAGACTCGGGACTGACTATGGCTACACCTTC
CDR3 protein: CASRLGTDYGYTF

D gene: NA
J gene: TRBJ2-3
CDR3 length: 17
clone size: NA
V gene: TRBV9
CDR3 DNA: TGTGCCAGCAGCCCCCGGGCGGAGCGGAGAAGCACAGATACGCAGTATTTT
CDR3 protein: CASSPRAERRSTDTQYF

D gene: NA
J gene: TRBJ1-2
CDR3 length: 13
clone size: NA
V gene: TRBV30
CDR3 DNA: TGTGCCTGGAACGGGGCCGCGGCCTATGGCTACACCTTC
CDR3 protein: CAWNGAAAYGYTF

D gene: NA
J gene: TRBJ1-2
CDR3 length: 12
clone size: NA
V gene: TRBV2
CDR3 DNA: TGTGCCAGCAACCCAGGGGTTTATGGCTACACCTTC
CDR3 protein: CASNPGVYGYTF

D gene: NA
J gene: TRBJ2-1
CDR3 length: 12
clone size: NA
V gene: TRBV11-2
CDR3 DNA: TGTGCCAGCAGCACCGGGACGTCGATGGAGTTCTTC
CDR3 protein: CASSTGTSMEFF

D gene: TRBD1
J gene: TRBJ1-5
CDR3 length: 16
clone size: NA
V gene: TRBV4-1
CDR3 DNA: TGCGCCAGCAGCCACCGGGACAGGGGGCGGAATCAGCCCCAGCATTTT
CDR3 protein: CASSHRDRGRNQPQHF

D gene: TRBD1
J gene: TRBJ2-5
CDR3 length: 14
clone size: NA
V gene: TRBV5-1
CDR3 DNA: TGCGCCAGCAGCCGGGACAGCTCTCAAGAGACCCAGTACTTC
CDR3 protein: CASSRDSSQETQYF

D gene: NA
J gene: TRBJ1-4
CDR3 length: 11
clone size: once
V gene: TRBV6-1
CDR3 DNA: TGTGCCAGCAGTTCAAATGAAAAACTGTTTTTT
CDR3 protein: CASSSNEKLFF

D gene: NA
J gene: TRBJ2-1
CDR3 length: 12
clone size: NA
V gene: TRBV7-2
CDR3 DNA: TGTGCCAGCAGCTTAGTGAAGAATGAGCAGTTCTTC
CDR3 protein: CASSLVKNEQFF

D gene: NA
J gene: TRBJ1-2
CDR3 length: 13
clone size: NA
V gene: TRBV23-1
CDR3 DNA: TGCGCCAGCACCCCGGACCGAAACTATGGCTACACCTTC
CDR3 protein: CASTPDRNYGYTF

D gene: TRBD1
J gene: TRBJ1-1
CDR3 length: 14
clone size: NA
V gene: TRBV7-9
CDR3 DNA: TGTGCCAGCAGCCGGACCGGGACAGGGGAAGGAGCTTTCTTT
CDR3 protein: CASSRTGTGEGAFF

D gene: NA
J gene: TRBJ2-5
CDR3 length: 12
clone size: once
V gene: TRBV25-1
CDR3 DNA: TGTGCCAGCAGTGAACCCGGGGAGACCCAGTACTTC
CDR3 protein: CASSEPGETQYF

D gene: NA
J gene: TRBJ1-2
CDR3 length: 14
clone size: NA
V gene: TRBV6-5
CDR3 DNA: TGTGCCAGCAGTAGGGCCCAGACTTTCTATGGCTACACCTTC
CDR3 protein: CASSRAQTFYGYTF

D gene: TRBD2
J gene: TRBJ2-1
CDR3 length: 12
clone size: NA
V gene: TRBV27
CDR3 DNA: TGTGCCAGCAGTAGAAGCGGGATTGAGCAGTTCTTC
CDR3 protein: CASSRSGIEQFF

D gene: NA
J gene: TRBJ1-5
CDR3 length: 13
clone size: few
V gene: TRBV11-2
CDR3 DNA: TGTGCCAGCAGCTTAGTATACAATCAGCCCCAGCATTTT
CDR3 protein: CASSLVYNQPQHF

D gene: NA
J gene: TRBJ2-7
CDR3 length: 16
clone size: NA
V gene: TRBV4-2
CDR3 DNA: TGTGCCAGCAGCCAGGCCTTTGGGGGGAGCTCCTACGAGCAGTACTTC
CDR3 protein: CASSQAFGGSSYEQYF

D gene: TRBD2
J gene: TRBJ2-1
CDR3 length: 18
clone size: NA
V gene: TRBV7-9
CDR3 DNA: TGTGCCAGCAGCCACGGGACTAGCGGCCTGAGCTCCTACAATGAGCAGTTCTTC
CDR3 protein: CASSHGTSGLSSYNEQFF

D gene: NA
J gene: TRBJ1-2
CDR3 length: 12
clone size: NA
V gene: TRBV9
CDR3 DNA: TGTGCCAGCGCCCCAGGAAACTATGGCTACACCTTC
CDR3 protein: CASAPGNYGYTF

D gene: TRBD2
J gene: TRBJ2-5
CDR3 length: 11
clone size: NA
V gene: TRBV28
CDR3 DNA: TGTGCCAGCAGTTTGGAGGGACTAAAGTACTTC
CDR3 protein: CASSLEGLKYF

D gene: NA
J gene: TRBJ2-7
CDR3 length: 15
clone size: NA
V gene: TRBV7-9
CDR3 DNA: TGTGCCAGCAGCTCGCCTGGGGCGAGGGGAGACGAGCAGTACTTC
CDR3 protein: CASSSPGARGDEQYF

D gene: NA
J gene: TRBJ1-1
CDR3 length: 15
clone size: NA
V gene: TRBV5-1
CDR3 DNA: TGCGCCAGCAGCTTGGAGGGCATCCAGAACACTGAAGCTTTCTTT
CDR3 protein: CASSLEGIQNTEAFF

D gene: NA
J gene: TRBJ2-1
CDR3 length: 12
clone size: NA
V gene: TRBV11-1
CDR3 DNA: TGTGCCAGCAGCCCGTCCTTAGATGAGCAGTTCTTC
CDR3 protein: CASSPSLDEQFF

D gene: NA
J gene: TRBJ2-7
CDR3 length: 11
clone size: many
V gene: TRBV2
CDR3 DNA: TGTGCCAGCGCCCGGGGCCACGAGCAGTACTTC
CDR3 protein: CASARGHEQYF

D gene: TRBD1
J gene: TRBJ2-5
CDR3 length: 13
clone size: NA
V gene: TRBV5-1
CDR3 DNA: TGCGCCAGCAGCAGACAGGGGGAAGAGACCCAGTACTTC
CDR3 protein: CASSRQGEETQYF

D gene: NA
J gene: TRBJ1-3
CDR3 length: 14
clone size: once
V gene: TRBV9
CDR3 DNA: TGTGCCAGCAGCGGAGGGGGGCTGGGAAACACCATATATTTT
CDR3 protein: CASSGGGLGNTIYF

D gene: NA
J gene: TRBJ2-5
CDR3 length: 15
clone size: once
V gene: TRBV18
CDR3 DNA: TGTGCCAGCTCACCACGAACAGGGTACCAAGAGACCCAGTACTTC
CDR3 protein: CASSPRTGYQETQYF

D gene: NA
J gene: TRBJ2-1
CDR3 length: 14
clone size: NA
V gene: TRBV28
CDR3 DNA: TGTGCCAGCAGTTTCTGGCAGGGGAACAATGAGCAGTTCTTC
CDR3 protein: CASSFWQGNNEQFF

D gene: TRBD2
J gene: TRBJ2-5
CDR3 length: 16
clone size: NA
V gene: TRBV2
CDR3 DNA: TGTGCCAGCAGGAAGTTGCTAGCGGGAATAAAAGAGACCCAGTACTTC
CDR3 protein: CASRKLLAGIKETQYF

D gene: NA
J gene: TRBJ1-1
CDR3 length: 15
clone size: NA
V gene: TRBV18
CDR3 DNA: TGTGCCAGCTCACCCTCAGCTGGGCTGAACACTGAAGCTTTCTTT
CDR3 protein: CASSPSAGLNTEAFF

D gene: TRBD2
J gene: TRBJ2-5
CDR3 length: 15
clone size: NA
V gene: TRBV9
CDR3 DNA: TGTGCCAGCAGCGTCAGCGGGAGTGTCCAAGAGACCCAGTACTTC
CDR3 protein: CASSVSGSVQETQYF